This record concerns one T cell receptor (beta chain) sequence. Its antigen is unknown. The CDR3 contains 16 residues. Deletions cut 6 bases from V and 2 bases from J, with 19 bases between. Germline CDR1 SNHLY, CDR2 FYNNEI. The data were obtained in a study of OX40 agonist ivuxolimab in advanced cancers. Study-level points and caveats: Determination of antigen specificity was not performed for the expanded peripheral T cells.

TCRdb's copy holds only in-frame clones and misses some; the assay was immunoSEQ multiplex PCR. This sample has approximately 75,000 clones, with more than 75% found just once. The gene calls are TRBV2 and TRBJ2-5; perhaps TRBD1 as D (6 bases). This sequence was found in an adult with an advanced solid tumor such as melanoma, head and neck, liver or kidney cancer. Here the sequenced sample was CD4+ or CD8+ T cells sorted from blood, taken in a trial of the OX40 agonist ivuxolimab. CDR3 region: CASRPRTQGGQETQYF. CDR3 DNA sequence: TGTGCCAGCAGGCCTCGGACACAGGGCGGTCAAGAGACCCAGTACTTC.